The 4 T cell receptor beta chains presented below share a single source sample, sequenced in a study of blood T cell repertoires in COVID-19. The protocol was immunoSEQ multiplex PCR, while the TCRdb copy is restricted to in-frame clones and leaves out a portion. Among tens of thousands of clones listed, roughly four fifths were seen once. The sequenced sample was peripheral blood. Receptors originate from a man in his sixties with acute or convalescent COVID-19.

V gene TRBV6-5 combines with J gene TRBJ2-1; 8 nucleotides agree with TRBD1. Unmatched junction bases numbered 11, after V lost 6 bases and J lost 7 bases. CDR3 length equals 15 residues. Germline lookup yields CDR1 MNHEY and CDR2 SVGAGI. The CDR3 protein is CASRPRTGWRNEQFF. The DNA for the CDR3 is TGTGCCAGCAGGCCCAGGACAGGGTGGCGGAATGAGCAGTTCTTC.

The chain has TRBV9 and TRBJ2-1, with TRBD2 matching over 9 bases. The CDR3 covers 14 residues. CDR1 SGDLS and CDR2 YYNGEE come from the germline V gene. The ends lost 4 bases at V and 10 bases at J; junction bases unmatched: 9. In DNA, the CDR3 is TGTGCCAGCAGCCCAAAGCGGGGGGAAGGGGAGCAGTTCTTC. It encodes CASSPKRGEGEQFF.

The chain links TRBV4-2 to TRBJ1-2; D is ambiguous. The V and J ends lost 0 bases and 0 bases respectively, with 11 bases between them. The CDR3 loop spans 16 amino acids. The germline V gene encodes CDR1 LGHNA and CDR2 YNFKEQ. CDR3 in amino acids: CASSQDPTETNYGYTF. Written as DNA, the CDR3 is TGTGCCAGCAGCCAAGATCCGACGGAGACTAACTATGGCTACACCTTC.

The V gene is TRBV10-3, the J gene TRBJ1-5, with a weak D call TRBD1 (6 bases). There are 13 residues in the CDR3. Germline loops: CDR1 ENHRY, CDR2 SYGVKD. The V end lost 9 bases, the J end lost 3 bases, and 12 bases lay between the germline ends. The CDR3: CAITTGPNQPQHF. DNA for the CDR3: TGTGCCATTACGACAGGTCCCAATCAGCCCCAGCATTTT.